This T cell receptor (beta chain) appears in the sequencing data of a study of CD4 T cells in relation to SARS-CoV-2 and coronaviruses. Background on the study: PBMCs were cultured with antigen for roughly 11 days before TCR beta sequencing. Negative control cultures got HIV-1 Nef peptides or no peptide. Whole-study findings and limits: SARS-CoV-2-driven expansion was significantly weaker in crossreactive than monoreactive clones.

Profiled with immunoSEQ multiplex PCR; TCRdb holds only in-frame clones, not every one. The sample shows about 19,000 clones, 77% of them seen only once. The unexposed donors gave CD4+ T cells in about 2010-2019, prior to COVID-19. After 10 to 11 days of culture, CD4+ T cells were isolated. Each well had a few million PBMCs in approximately 5% human AB serum with IL-2. Losses at the gene ends were 4 bases for V and 2 bases for J; bases not matched to a gene: 4. This CDR3 is built from 16 residues. Germline V CDR1 and CDR2: KGHSH, LQKENI. A note on this clone: Its matching antigen is unknown.

The source of this sequence is a human donor in good health. This sequence joins TRBV18 and TRBJ2-3, with 12 bases lining up with TRBD2. Input material: CD4+ T cells from PBMCs, cultured in vitro. CDR3 in amino acids: CASSQRLAGATDTQYF. As DNA, the CDR3 is TGTGCCAGCTCACAGCGACTAGCGGGAGCCACAGATACGCAGTATTTT.